Following are 17 T cell receptor beta chains from one sample sequenced in a study of read filtering for tumor transcriptome and immune sequencing. This library used roughly 370 ng RNA and molecular barcoded adaptors spanning alpha/delta and beta/gamma chains. Via MiXCR, TCRdb re-called the reads, giving one row per CDR3 protein. The sample has roughly 90,000 distinct CDR3 sequences, 9% to 15% seen once. The sequenced sample consisted of a population of CD138-negative cells sorted from bone marrow. The receptors come from a donor aged 40 or over with multiple myeloma.

The genes are TRBV7-9 and TRBJ2-3, with a possible D match to TRBD1 (6 bases). The V gene lost 5 bases and the J gene lost 1 base, with 10 bases spanning the gap. The CDR3 consists of 14 residues. Germline CDR1 reads SEHNR; CDR2 reads FQNEAQ (reference sequence). CDR3: CASSRTGRTDTQYF. DNA for the CDR3: TGTGCCAGCAGCAGAACAGGGCGCACAGATACGCAGTATTTT.

This clonotype was picked up many times. At one boundary the junction diverges from the germline segment, which might be a read error. This sequence joins TRBV29-1 and TRBJ1-4; D perhaps matches TRBD1 (6 bases). Germline V lookup: CDR1 SQVTM, CDR2 ANQGSEA. The CDR3 is made up of 13 amino acids. As DNA, the CDR3 is TGCAGCGTGGTGGACAGTATTCGCGAAAAACGGTTTTTT. Translation gives CSVVDSIREKRFF.

Only a few counts were recorded for this clonotype. This chain joins TRBV11-2 and TRBJ2-1; no clear D. Trimming cost V 4 bases and J 9 bases, with 7 bases left between them. The CDR3 loop spans 11 amino acids. Germline assignment: CDR1 SGHAT and CDR2 FQNNGV. The CDR3 loop is CASSSEFEQFF. The DNA of the CDR3 is TGTGCCAGCAGCTCGGAATTTGAGCAGTTCTTC.

This clonotype showed up many times. The J gene is TRBJ2-5, the V gene TRBV20-1, with a weak D call TRBD2 (6 bases). Trimming removed 5 bases at V and 2 bases at J, with 9 bases between. CDR1 DFQATT and CDR2 SNEGSKA come from the germline V gene (reference sequence). This CDR3 is 12 amino acids long. The CDR3 DNA reads as TGCAGTGCTGGAGGGACGCAAGAGACCCAGTACTTC. Protein: CSAGGTQETQYF.

The chain is built from TRBV7-2 and TRBJ2-1, with a tentative D call TRBD2 (6 bases). The CDR3 has 14 residues. The V end lost 2 bases, the J end lost 4 bases, and 9 bases lay between the germline ends. Germline lookup yields CDR1 SGHTA and CDR2 FQGNSA. CDR3 in amino acids: CASSLWRDYNEQFF. The CDR3 DNA sequence: TGTGCCAGCAGCTTATGGCGGGATTACAATGAGCAGTTCTTC.

This chain joins TRBV19 and TRBJ1-2, with D possibly TRBD1 on 5 matching bases. This CDR3 is built from 17 residues. Germline V gene sequence: CDR1 LNHDA, CDR2 SQIVND (reference sequence). V was pared by 3 bases and J by 6 bases, with 23 bases between. This CDR3 reads CASSMGGTHRRRDGYTF. CDR3 nucleotide sequence: TGTGCCAGTAGTATGGGAGGGACCCACCGTCGTCGTGATGGCTACACCTTC.

The table lists this clonotype with many counts. The V gene is TRBV29-1, the J gene TRBJ2-3, with D perhaps TRBD2 (6 bases). Per germline, CDR1 SQVTM and CDR2 ANQGSEA. The CDR3 extends over 12 amino acids. Trimming stripped 4 bases from V and 2 bases from J, with 7 bases between. DNA of the CDR3: TGCAGCGTTGTGCGGGACACAGATACGCAGTATTTT. Its translation: CSVVRDTDTQYF.

This clonotype was seen ten or more times. The chain joins TRBV2 to TRBJ1-1, with D perhaps matching TRBD1 (5 bases). V lost 1 base to trimming and J lost 6 bases, with 12 bases between them. CDR3 length: 14 amino acids. Germline CDR1 is SNHLY and CDR2 is FYNNEI. CDR3 nucleotide sequence: TGTGCCAGCAGTGAAGTAAGAGGGGCTGCTGAAGCTTTCTTT. Encoded protein: CASSEVRGAAEAFF.

This clonotype has a single count. J is TRBJ2-7 and V is TRBV24-1; TRBD2 matches at 8 bases. This CDR3 is 16 amino acids long. CDR1 and CDR2 from the germline V gene are KGHDR and SFDVKD. Trimming at V came to 4 bases and at J to 2 bases, leaving 9 bases not matched to a gene. The CDR3 nucleotides are TGTGCCACCAGTGACCCTGGGACTAGTGTTCCCTACGAGCAGTACTTC. Protein sequence: CATSDPGTSVPYEQYF.

The table lists this clonotype with many counts. The rearrangement links TRBV27 to TRBJ2-7, with a tentative D call TRBD1 (6 bases). CDR3 length equals 13 residues. CDR1 is MNHEY, CDR2 SMNVEV, per germline (reference sequence). V was cut by 6 bases and J by 1 base, with 10 bases left in between. The CDR3 loop reads CASSPGHSYEQYF. In nucleotides, the CDR3 is TGTGCCAGCAGCCCGGGACATTCCTACGAGCAGTACTTC.

At least ten counts were recorded for this clonotype. The chain recombines TRBV7-2 with TRBJ2-3, with D possibly being TRBD2 (5 bases). V dropped 5 bases and J dropped 7 bases, with 16 bases sitting between them. Germline-derived CDR1 and CDR2 are SGHTA and FQGNSA. CDR3 length: 14 residues. The CDR3 DNA is TGTGCCAGCAGCCCCGGCGGGCAGAAATATACGCAGTATTTT. It yields the protein CASSPGGQKYTQYF.

Ten or more counts support this clonotype. The CDR3 region is CASSFGGAEETQYF. CDR3 DNA sequence: TGCGCCAGCAGCTTCGGGGGCGCCGAAGAGACCCAGTACTTC. The V and J genes are TRBV5-1 and TRBJ2-5; D possibly uses TRBD1 or TRBD2 (6 bases each). Trimming pared 2 bases from V and 3 bases from J, leaving 11 bases between. Germline CDR1 reads SGHRS; CDR2 reads YFSETQ. CDR3 length: 14 residues. The full variable domain, completed using reference TRBV5-1 and TRBJ2-5, is KAGVTQTPRYLIKTRGQQVTLSCSPISGHRSVSWYQQTPGQGLQFLFEYFSETQRNKGNFPGRFSGRQFSNSRSEMNVSTLELGDSALYLCASSFGGAEETQYFGPGTRLLVL.

This clonotype was seen repeatedly, ten times or more. J is TRBJ2-7 and V is TRBV5-1; 7 positions agree with TRBD1. J lost 3 bases, V lost 4 bases, and 10 bases had no gene match. CDR1 and CDR2 from the germline V gene are SGHRS and YFSETQ. This CDR3 has 15 residues. In DNA form, the CDR3 reads TGCGCCAGCAGCCAGCTCACAGGGGCACTCTACGAGCAGTACTTC. It yields the protein CASSQLTGALYEQYF. The variable domain in full, completed from reference TRBV5-1 and TRBJ2-7, reads KAGVTQTPRYLIKTRGQQVTLSCSPISGHRSVSWYQQTPGQGLQFLFEYFSETQRNKGNFPGRFSGRQFSNSRSEMNVSTLELGDSALYLCASSQLTGALYEQYFGPGTRLTVT.

This clonotype showed up many times. This CDR3 is CSVEPGGQEAFF. In nucleotides, the CDR3 is TGCAGCGTCGAACCTGGGGGCCAAGAAGCTTTCTTT. The V call is TRBV29-1, the J call TRBJ1-1, with a possible D match to TRBD1 (6 bases). Germline loops: CDR1 SQVTM, CDR2 ANQGSEA. V was pared by 6 bases and J by 8 bases, with 16 bases between. The CDR3 covers 12 residues. Full variable domain (missing parts from reference TRBV29-1 and TRBJ1-1): SAVISQKPSRDICQRGTSLTIQCQVDSQVTMMFWYRQQPGQSLTLIATANQGSEATYESGFVIDKFPISRPNLTFSTLTVSNMSPEDSSIYLCSVEPGGQEAFFGQGTRLTVV.

There are many counts of this clonotype. The chain has TRBV7-3 and TRBJ1-1, with 7 bases identical to TRBD1. The germline V gene encodes CDR1 SGHTA and CDR2 FQGTGA. The ends lost 4 bases at V and 2 bases at J; junction bases unmatched: 7. The CDR3 sequence is 15 residues long. This CDR3 reads CASSWAGTANTEAFF. The DNA for the CDR3 is TGTGCCAGCAGCTGGGCCGGGACAGCCAACACTGAAGCTTTCTTT.

The sample holds many counts of this clonotype. The chain combines TRBV10-3 with TRBJ1-5; TRBD1 matches at 10 bases. Germline CDR1 is ENHRY and CDR2 is SYGVKD. J lost 3 bases, V lost 6 bases, and 2 bases had no gene match. The CDR3 extends over 14 amino acids. The chain's CDR3 is CAIRGQGNNQPQHF. CDR3 nucleotide sequence: TGTGCCATCAGGGGACAGGGGAACAATCAGCCCCAGCATTTT.

There are many counts of this clonotype. V is TRBV5-1 and J is TRBJ2-7, with D tentatively TRBD2 (6 bases). Germline-derived CDR1 and CDR2 are SGHRS and YFSETQ. Deletions cut 6 bases from V and 0 bases from J, with 10 bases between. This CDR3 contains 13 residues. The CDR3 DNA reads as TGCGCCAGCAAGGACGGGAGCTCCTACGAGCAGTACTTC. Translated, it gives CASKDGSSYEQYF.